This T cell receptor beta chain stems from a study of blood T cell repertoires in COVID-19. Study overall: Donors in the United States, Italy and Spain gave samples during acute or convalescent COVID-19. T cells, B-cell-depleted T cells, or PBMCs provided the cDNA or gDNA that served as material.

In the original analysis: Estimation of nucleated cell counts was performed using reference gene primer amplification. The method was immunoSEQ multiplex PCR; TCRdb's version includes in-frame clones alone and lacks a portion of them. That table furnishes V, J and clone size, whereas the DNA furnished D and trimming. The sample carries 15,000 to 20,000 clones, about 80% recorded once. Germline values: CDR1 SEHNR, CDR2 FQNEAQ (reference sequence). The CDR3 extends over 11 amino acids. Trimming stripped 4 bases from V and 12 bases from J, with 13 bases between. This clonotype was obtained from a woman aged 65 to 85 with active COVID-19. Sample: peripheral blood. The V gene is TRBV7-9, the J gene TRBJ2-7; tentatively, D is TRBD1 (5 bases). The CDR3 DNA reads TGTGCCAGCAGCTCCCAGGGCATACCGTACTTC. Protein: CASSSQGIPYF.